These T cell receptor beta chains were read from a single sample in a study of early T cells in non-severe SARS-CoV-2 infection. Each CDR3 protein is one row after TCRdb ran MiXCR on the 5' RACE reads. In the table there are fewer than 50,000 distinct CDR3 sequences, 12% of which are singletons. The sample was whole blood. These receptors were obtained from an adult who was a healthcare worker with PCR-confirmed SARS-CoV-2 infection or an uninfected control (not recorded which). The CDR3 runs from the conserved cysteine through the conserved F or W. D genes are given only for firm matches. Clone size is not always given. Where it is, it says once, few, many or a class for expanded clones.

TRBV29-1	.	TRBJ2-3	.	CSTRIGDTQYF	TGCAGCACCCGAATTGGGGATACGCAGTATTTT
TRBV6-5	.	TRBJ2-5	many	CASSDGFGETQYF	TGTGCCAGCAGTGACGGGTTTGGGGAGACCCAGTACTTC
TRBV7-6	TRBD1	TRBJ2-3	.	CASSLGGGPDTQYF	TGTGCCAGCAGCTTAGGAGGGGGCCCAGATACGCAGTATTTT
TRBV19	TRBD2	TRBJ2-1	.	CATQFGLAGSNEQFF	TGTGCCACCCAGTTCGGACTAGCGGGATCGAATGAGCAGTTCTTC
TRBV27	.	TRBJ1-2	.	CASSSHERNYGYTF	TGTGCCAGCAGCTCCCACGAGCGTAACTATGGCTACACCTTC
TRBV27	.	TRBJ2-3	.	CASSSGSRADTQYF	TGTGCCAGCAGTTCCGGGAGTAGGGCAGATACGCAGTATTTT
TRBV27	.	TRBJ1-6	few	CASSLDPLALNSPLHF	TGTGCCAGCAGTTTGGACCCTTTGGCCCTAAATTCACCCCTCCACTTT
TRBV7-9	.	TRBJ1-1	.	CASSPDRPEAFF	TGTGCCAGCAGTCCGGACAGACCTGAAGCTTTCTTT
TRBV30	.	TRBJ1-5	many	CAWSGQSNQPQHF	TGTGCCTGGAGTGGCCAGTCCAATCAGCCCCAGCATTTT
TRBV5-1	.	TRBJ2-7	.	CASSRTPAGRGGASYEQYF	TGCGCCAGCAGCCGAACCCCCGCCGGTAGGGGGGGCGCCTCGTACGAGCAGTACTTC
TRBV12-3/TRBV12-4	TRBD1	TRBJ2-3	many	CASSTYRGRGDTQYF	TGTGCCAGCAGTACTTACAGGGGGCGCGGAGATACGCAGTATTTT
TRBV2	.	TRBJ2-1	many	CASSVKGRPFF	TGTGCCAGCAGTGTTAAGGGTAGGCCGTTCTTC
TRBV20-1	.	TRBJ2-7	.	CSAKSGAGEQYF	TGCAGTGCTAAATCAGGGGCGGGGGAGCAGTACTTC
TRBV7-3	TRBD2	TRBJ2-1	few	CASSFGLAGGNEQFF	TGTGCCAGCAGCTTCGGACTAGCGGGAGGCAATGAGCAGTTCTTC
TRBV29-1	.	TRBJ2-3	many	CSVLENTQYF	TGCAGCGTATTGGAGAATACGCAGTATTTT
TRBV14	.	TRBJ2-2	.	CASSLLRRAGELFF	TGTGCCAGCAGCCTCCTAAGGAGAGCCGGGGAGCTGTTTTTT
TRBV6-6	.	TRBJ2-3	few	CASSPGGDTDTQYF	TGTGCCAGCAGCCCCGGCGGGGACACAGATACGCAGTATTTT
TRBV2	.	TRBJ1-1	.	CASSRQEANTEAFF	TGTGCCAGCAGTCGACAGGAGGCGAACACTGAAGCTTTCTTT
TRBV4-1	TRBD2	TRBJ2-1	many	CASSQETSGGPNEQFF	TGCGCCAGCAGCCAAGAGACTAGCGGGGGTCCCAATGAGCAGTTCTTC
TRBV27	.	TRBJ1-2	.	CASSLSRSQIGRAYGYTF	TGTGCCAGCAGCCTCAGTAGAAGTCAAATAGGACGGGCGTATGGCTACACCTTC
TRBV2	.	TRBJ2-1	few	CASSEKLVGVYNEQFF	TGTGCCAGCAGTGAAAAACTAGTGGGAGTTTACAATGAGCAGTTCTTC
TRBV12-3/TRBV12-4	.	TRBJ1-1	many	CASSLAGLNTEAFF	TGTGCCAGCAGTTTAGCGGGATTGAACACTGAAGCTTTCTTT
TRBV7-9	TRBD1	TRBJ1-2	many	CASSLKGAGHYGYTF	TGTGCCAGCAGCTTAAAGGGGGCAGGTCACTATGGCTACACCTTC
TRBV29-1	.	TRBJ2-5	many	CSVGRAQETQYF	TGCAGCGTTGGCAGGGCCCAAGAGACCCAGTACTTC
TRBV3-1	TRBD2	TRBJ2-1	many	CASSPRSSGGEQFF	TGTGCCAGCAGCCCAAGATCGAGCGGGGGAGAGCAGTTCTTC
TRBV10-3	.	TRBJ1-1	many	CAISTGIGDTEAFF	TGTGCCATCAGCACAGGGATAGGAGACACTGAAGCTTTCTTT
TRBV28	.	TRBJ2-7	few	CASRGYRAESEQYF	TGTGCCAGCAGGGGTTACAGGGCGGAATCCGAGCAGTACTTC
TRBV2	.	TRBJ2-2	.	CASNLGRGVGELFF	TGTGCCAGCAATCTAGGCAGGGGAGTCGGGGAGCTGTTTTTT
TRBV20-1	.	TRBJ2-3	few	CSAGELQGTQYF	TGCAGTGCAGGAGAGCTACAGGGTACGCAGTATTTT